The 27 T cell receptor beta chains in this list originate from one sample, sequenced in a study of blood T cell repertoires in COVID-19. Assay used: immunoSEQ multiplex PCR; TCRdb lists only in-frame clones, some missing. The sample yields 70,000 to 100,000 clones, more than 80% seen once. Material: peripheral blood. The source is a man aged 45 to 65 with COVID-19, enrolled during active disease.

The sample holds one count of this clone. The J gene is TRBJ2-1, the V gene TRBV7-6, with 9 bases lining up with TRBD1. This CDR3 contains 17 residues. CDR1 and CDR2 (germline): SGHVS, FNYEAQ. Trimming at V came to 2 bases and at J to 8 bases, leaving 13 bases not matched to a gene. The chain's CDR3 is CASSLKGRDREPDEQFF. In DNA form, the CDR3 reads TGTGCCAGCAGCTTAAAGGGCCGGGACAGGGAGCCCGATGAGCAGTTCTTC.

This chain connects TRBV3-1 (or the pseudogene TRBV3-2) to TRBJ2-7; the match to TRBD1 covers 8 bases. V gave up 6 bases and J gave up 4 bases; unmatched junction bases: 5. From germline, CDR1 is LGHDT and CDR2 YNNKEL (reference sequence). This CDR3 comprises 13 residues. The CDR3 DNA follows: TGTGCCAGCAGACTACAGGGGGGATACGAGCAGTACTTC. This codes for CASRLQGGYEQYF.

Only a few counts were recorded for this clone. The V gene is TRBV14, the J gene TRBJ1-1; 7 nucleotides agree with TRBD1. Germline loops: CDR1 SGHDN, CDR2 FVKESK. The CDR3 has 14 amino acids. The J segment lost 0 bases and the V segment lost 6 bases, leaving 4 bases of the junction unmatched. CDR3 sequence (DNA): TGTGCCAGCAGACCCGACAGGGTGAACACTGAAGCTTTCTTT. This codes for CASRPDRVNTEAFF.

The chain joins TRBV18 to TRBJ2-5; TRBD2 agrees at 7 bases. With V trimmed by 6 bases and J by 2 bases, 21 bases remained unmatched. Germline lookup yields CDR1 KGHSH and CDR2 LQKENI. This CDR3 has 19 amino acids. The CDR3 nucleotides are TGTGCCAGCTCCCATACTGCTACTAGCTGGCGGGGGAATCAAGAGACCCAGTACTTC. Translation: CASSHTATSWRGNQETQYF.

The chain uses TRBV6-5 and TRBJ1-2; perhaps TRBD1 as D (5 bases). The CDR3 has 11 amino acids. Trimming removed 10 bases at V and 4 bases at J, with 10 bases between. Germline CDR1 is MNHEY and CDR2 is SVGAGI. The CDR3 reads CATLGVYGYTF. CDR3 sequence (DNA): TGTGCCACCCTAGGGGTCTATGGCTACACCTTC.

This chain links TRBV4-2 with TRBJ2-5; D is perhaps TRBD2 (5 bases). The CDR3 is 16 amino acids. Trimming shortened V by 1 base and J by 2 bases, and 14 bases separated the two germline ends. Germline V gene lookup returns CDR1 LGHNA and CDR2 YNFKEQ. The CDR3 sequence is CASSQVDLRAQETQYF. The CDR3 region has the DNA TGTGCCAGCAGCCAAGTAGATTTGAGGGCACAAGAGACCCAGTACTTC.

The V call is TRBV9, the J call TRBJ2-1, with TRBD1 identical over 7 bases. CDR3 length: 14 residues. With 4 bases clipped from V and 5 bases from J, the junction kept 6 bases outside the gene matches. From germline, CDR1 is SGDLS and CDR2 YYNGEE. CDR3 sequence (DNA): TGTGCCAGCAGCCCCGGGACAGTTAACAATGAGCAGTTCTTC. This encodes CASSPGTVNNEQFF.

The genes are TRBV6-5 and TRBJ1-2, with D possibly TRBD1 on 5 matching bases. The V end lost 7 bases, the J end lost 4 bases, and 16 bases lay between the germline ends. CDR3 size: 14 residues. Germline lookup yields CDR1 MNHEY and CDR2 SVGAGI. CDR3: CASTSPGYVYGYTF. Written as DNA, the CDR3 is TGTGCCAGCACTTCTCCAGGGTATGTCTATGGCTACACCTTC.

The rearrangement joins TRBV19 to TRBJ1-1; D might be TRBD1 (5 bases). CDR3 length: 15 residues. Germline V CDR1 and CDR2: LNHDA, SQIVND (reference sequence). V shed 1 base and J shed 1 base, with 10 bases lying between them. This CDR3 is CASSIVGPWNTEAFF. CDR3 nucleotides: TGTGCCAGTAGTATAGTGGGGCCCTGGAACACTGAAGCTTTCTTT. The full variable domain, completed using reference TRBV19 and TRBJ1-1, is DGGITQSPKYLFRKEGQNVTLSCEQNLNHDAMYWYRQDPGQGLRLIYYSQIVNDFQKGDIAEGYSVSREKKESFPLTVTSAQKNPTAFYLCASSIVGPWNTEAFFGQGTRLTVV.

The rearrangement joins TRBV6-5 to TRBJ1-1; 10 positions agree with TRBD1. Unmatched junction bases numbered 9, after V lost 8 bases and J lost 6 bases. CDR3 length: 14 amino acids. From germline, CDR1 is MNHEY and CDR2 SVGAGI. In DNA form, the CDR3 reads TGTGCCAGCTCAAAGGGACAGGGGATTTCTGAAGCTTTCTTT. It codes for CASSKGQGISEAFF.

The J gene is TRBJ2-3, the V gene TRBV7-9, with TRBD2 matching over 12 bases. The CDR3 has 17 amino acids. Germline V gene lookup returns CDR1 SEHNR and CDR2 FQNEAQ (reference sequence). The V gene end was trimmed by 5 bases and the J gene end by 5 bases; junction bases not matched to a gene: 11. The CDR3 nucleotides read TGTGCCAGCAGCGACCCTAGCGGGGGGGCCGTTAGAGATACGCAGTATTTT. This translates into CASSDPSGGAVRDTQYF.

The J gene is TRBJ2-3, the V gene TRBV28; 10 nucleotides line up with TRBD2. This CDR3 has 16 residues. Trimming cost V 2 bases and J 3 bases; bases outside gene matches: 5. CDR1 and CDR2 (germline): MDHEN, SYDVKM. CDR3 protein: CASSLRVAGGTDTQYF. CDR3 DNA sequence: TGTGCCAGCAGTTTAAGGGTAGCGGGGGGAACAGATACGCAGTATTTT.

This clone was recorded only once. The rearrangement joins TRBV7-8 to TRBJ1-1, with 8 bases fitting TRBD1. J lost 1 base, V lost 7 bases, and 14 bases had no gene match. This CDR3 spans 17 amino acids. Germline assignment: CDR1 SGHVS and CDR2 FQNEAQ. CDR3 sequence (DNA): TGTGCCAGCAACTCCAGTCACCGGGACAGGCCGAACACTGAAGCTTTCTTT. Translating it yields CASNSSHRDRPNTEAFF.

This clone has just a few counts. The chain employs TRBV24-1 and TRBJ1-1; 9 nucleotides line up with TRBD1. Trimming cost V 3 bases and J 4 bases; bases outside gene matches: 11. Germline V gives CDR1 KGHDR, CDR2 SFDVKD. The CDR3 contains 17 residues. The CDR3 sequence is CATSDTGTGPRGTEAFF. CDR3 nucleotide sequence: TGTGCCACCAGTGATACCGGGACAGGGCCCCGGGGCACTGAAGCTTTCTTT.

The J gene is TRBJ2-4, the V gene TRBV19; D may be TRBD2 (5 bases). V lost 3 bases and J 4 bases, leaving 16 bases between the germline ends. Germline V CDR1 and CDR2: LNHDA, SQIVND (reference sequence). The CDR3 has 16 residues. The CDR3 nucleotides are TGTGCCAGTAGTATGGGAGTTACTGCGGGTAAAAACATTCAGTACTTC. Translation: CASSMGVTAGKNIQYF.

V usage is TRBV6-5 and J usage is TRBJ1-2; maybe TRBD1 (6 bases). This CDR3 contains 15 residues. Trimming took 6 bases from V and 2 from J, leaving 16 bases between them. Germline V gene data show CDR1 as MNHEY and CDR2 as SVGAGI. In nucleotides, the CDR3 is TGTGCCAGCAGCACCGGGACACCTAAGAACTATGGCTACACCTTC. Translated: CASSTGTPKNYGYTF.

This chain links TRBV29-1 with TRBJ2-5; 12 bases fit TRBD2. Germline CDR1 is SQVTM and CDR2 is ANQGSEA. V lost 5 bases to trimming and J lost 5 bases; unmatched junction nucleotides: 9. The CDR3 loop spans 15 amino acids. DNA for the CDR3: TGCAGCGTTAATGGAGCTAGCGGGGGGGCGGAGACCCAGTACTTC. Translating gives CSVNGASGGAETQYF.

This clone showed up just once. The chain uses TRBV18 and TRBJ1-6; perhaps TRBD1 as D (5 bases). Germline-derived CDR1 and CDR2 are KGHSH and LQKENI. With 6 bases removed from V and 0 bases from J, the gap between germline ends came to 9 bases. This CDR3 comprises 15 residues. The CDR3 coding sequence is TGTGCCAGCTCGACAGACAGCTCCTATAATTCACCCCTCCACTTT. Residues: CASSTDSSYNSPLHF.

The rearrangement links TRBV7-8 to TRBJ2-3; possible D gene TRBD1, 5 bases. Trimming pared 1 base from V and 6 bases from J, leaving 11 bases between. Per the germline V gene, CDR1 is SGHVS and CDR2 is FQNEAQ. CDR3 size: 14 residues. The CDR3 DNA reads TGTGCCAGCAGCTTAGGGGGCCTCGGGGATACGCAGTATTTT. This codes for CASSLGGLGDTQYF.

The J gene is TRBJ2-5, the V gene TRBV4-1; D not resolved. CDR1 and CDR2 (germline): MGHRA, YSYEKL. The CDR3 totals 14 residues. The V gene lost 1 base and the J gene lost 3 bases, with 9 bases spanning the gap. The CDR3 spells CASSQVGQEETQYF. DNA for the CDR3: TGCGCCAGCAGCCAAGTTGGTCAGGAAGAGACCCAGTACTTC.

V is TRBV7-9 and J is TRBJ1-5; D is perhaps TRBD1 (5 bases). Germline V gene sequence: CDR1 SEHNR, CDR2 FQNEAQ (reference sequence). Trimming stripped 5 bases from V and 6 bases from J, with 8 bases between. The CDR3 covers 12 residues. The CDR3 sequence is CASSPGGQPQHF. CDR3 nucleotide sequence: TGTGCCAGCAGCCCGGGGGGTCAGCCCCAGCATTTT.

V usage is TRBV21-1 and J usage is TRBJ2-1; the D segment call TRBD2 is taken from the table without a DNA check. TRBV21-1 is marked as a pseudogene. The CDR3 consists of 15 residues. CDR3 in DNA: TGTGCCAGCACCCCTCAGCGGGGGGAACACAATGAGCAGTTCTTC. Amino acids: CASTPQRGEHNEQFF.

This chain joins TRBV2 and TRBJ1-2, with D unresolved. The CDR3 is 13 amino acids. V lost 4 bases, J lost 3 bases, and 9 bases lay in between. CDR1 and CDR2 (germline): SNHLY, FYNNEI. CDR3 coding DNA: TGTGCCAGCAGTGCTGGGCAGCACTATGGCTACACCTTC. Its protein product is CASSAGQHYGYTF.

The chain has TRBV7-9 and TRBJ1-5, with 9 bases matching TRBD1. Trimming removed 5 bases from V and 3 bases from J; junction bases left unmatched: 5. CDR3 length: 15 amino acids. Germline V CDR1 and CDR2: SEHNR, FQNEAQ (reference sequence). CDR3 amino acids: CASSLQGAVNQPQHF. The CDR3 nucleotides are TGTGCCAGCAGCCTACAGGGGGCCGTCAATCAGCCCCAGCATTTT.

The chain uses TRBV9 and TRBJ2-2; 9 bases line up with TRBD1. Trimming took 5 bases from V and 6 from J; bases not matched to a gene: 5. The CDR3 has 14 amino acids. Germline CDR1 reads SGDLS; CDR2 reads YYNGEE. Here the CDR3 DNA reads TGTGCCAGCAGGAACGACAGGGGGGCCGGGGAGCTGTTTTTT. This gives the protein CASRNDRGAGELFF.

The chain employs TRBV30 and TRBJ1-3, with D unresolved. CDR3 length: 12 amino acids. V lost 0 bases to trimming and J lost 4 bases, with 4 bases between them. Germline-derived CDR1 and CDR2 are GTSNPN and SVGIG (reference sequence). The CDR3 DNA reads as TGTGCCTGGAGTGTTCGGGGAAACACCATATATTTT. Encoded protein: CAWSVRGNTIYF.

The chain carries TRBV7-9 and TRBJ2-7; TRBD1 agrees at 7 bases. CDR1 is SEHNR, CDR2 FQNEAQ, per germline (reference sequence). Germline trimming cut 5 bases from V and 4 bases from J; bases unmatched to any gene: 2. The CDR3 consists of 12 residues. This CDR3 is CASSQGVYEQYF. DNA of the CDR3: TGTGCCAGCAGCCAGGGGGTTTACGAGCAGTACTTC. Supplemented by reference TRBV7-9 and TRBJ2-7, the full variable domain reads DTGVSQNPRHKITKRGQNVTFRCDPISEHNRLYWYRQTLGQGPEFLTYFQNEAQLEKSRLLSDRFSAERPKGSFSTLEIQRTEQGDSAMYLCASSQGVYEQYFGPGTRLTVT.